A single sample gave rise to the 3 T cell receptor beta chains below, sequenced in a study of blood T cell repertoires in COVID-19. Libraries were prepared by immunoSEQ multiplex PCR; TCRdb keeps only in-frame clonotypes and omits some of them. The data show some 250,000 clones, 82% seen once. Specimen: peripheral blood. These TCRs come from a young woman with acute or convalescent COVID-19.

This clone was seen just once. V is TRBV5-1 and J is TRBJ2-1; 7 bases match TRBD1. The CDR3 covers 14 residues. Germline trimming cut 0 bases from V and 6 bases from J; bases unmatched to any gene: 3. The germline gives CDR1 SGHRS, CDR2 YFSETQ. CDR3 residues: CASSLDRGLNEQFF. The CDR3 DNA is TGCGCCAGCAGCTTGGATAGGGGGCTCAATGAGCAGTTCTTC.

The V gene is TRBV5-1, the J gene TRBJ2-1; 9 bases are a match to TRBD2. CDR3 size: 20 residues. Germline CDR1 is SGHRS and CDR2 is YFSETQ. The V gene end was trimmed by 4 bases and the J gene end by 9 bases; junction bases not matched to a gene: 26. CDR3 bases: TGCGCCAGCAGCCCGGTATGCTTGGCTAGCGGGACCTCGGGGGTGTGTGAGCAGTTCTTC. Protein: CASSPVCLASGTSGVCEQFF.

The rearrangement uses TRBV5-1 and TRBJ1-4; 10 bases map to TRBD1. This CDR3 is built from 14 residues. V shed 7 bases and J 7 bases; nucleotides not matched to a gene: 7. Germline V lookup: CDR1 SGHRS, CDR2 YFSETQ. The CDR3 region has the DNA TGCGCCAGCGGCCGGGACAGGGGAAGTGAAAAACTGTTTTTT. It codes for CASGRDRGSEKLFF.